These 13 T cell receptor beta chains were all obtained from the same sample, sequenced in a study of CD8 T cells in ankylosing spondylitis. TCRdb used MiXCR to reprocess the 5' RACE reads, holding one entry per CDR3 protein. Of 200,000 or so distinct CDR3 sequences listed, 15% to 20% are singletons. The sample comprised blood, either unsorted or a sorted T cell fraction (not recorded which). Receptors originate from a male donor aged 10 to 30 with ankylosing spondylitis or in good health (not recorded which).

A few counts support this clonotype. The chain recombines TRBV6-1 with TRBJ1-1; possibly TRBD1 for D (5 bases). The CDR3 runs to 13 residues. The germline V gene has CDR1 MNHNS and CDR2 SASEGT. The ends were cut back, 7 bases at V and 1 base at J, with 10 bases in the middle. The CDR3 sequence is CASKGQSNTEAFF. CDR3 DNA: TGTGCCAGCAAGGGGCAGTCGAACACTGAAGCTTTCTTT.

This clonotype was seen at least ten times. The rearrangement links TRBV10-3 to TRBJ2-1, with D perhaps matching TRBD2 (5 bases). The CDR3 is 15 amino acids. Germline CDR1 reads ENHRY; CDR2 reads SYGVKD. Between the trimmed V and J ends, which lost 6 bases and 5 bases, there was a span of 17 bases. This chain's CDR3 is CAIRSTRADNNEQFF. Here the CDR3 DNA reads TGTGCCATCAGGAGTACCCGAGCGGATAACAATGAGCAGTTCTTC.

This clonotype was seen only a few times. The chain uses TRBV20-1 and TRBJ2-6; 7 positions match TRBD2. CDR3 length: 17 amino acids. Germline CDR1 DFQATT, CDR2 SNEGSKA (reference sequence). V dropped 0 bases and J dropped 0; count of bases not matched to a gene: 5. In DNA, the CDR3 is TGCAGTGCTAGAGATTTTCGCGGGAGCTCTGGGGCCAACGTCCTGACTTTC. Protein product: CSARDFRGSSGANVLTF.

This clonotype occurred many times. V and J are TRBV20-1 and TRBJ1-2, with D possibly TRBD1 on 5 matching bases. Germline V gene lookup returns CDR1 DFQATT and CDR2 SNEGSKA (reference sequence). The CDR3 is made up of 12 amino acids. V was shortened by 0 bases and J by 8 bases, with 10 bases between the two germline ends. In nucleotides, the CDR3 is TGCAGTGCTAGAGATTCGGGGGTGGGCTACACCTTC. Its translation is CSARDSGVGYTF.

The chain has TRBV18 and TRBJ1-2; D call uncertain. Germline lookup yields CDR1 KGHSH and CDR2 LQKENI. This CDR3 comprises 14 residues. V lost 0 bases to trimming and J lost 8 bases, with 13 bases between them. In DNA, the CDR3 is TGTGCCAGCTCACCACCCCGCGGGTTACGGGGCTACACCTTC. It yields the protein CASSPPRGLRGYTF.

The chain recombines TRBV4-3 with TRBJ1-2, with 7 bases aligning to TRBD1. Germline CDR1 and CDR2: LGHNA and YSLEER. With V trimmed by 3 bases and J by 5 bases, 18 bases remained unmatched. This CDR3 comprises 18 residues. The CDR3 here is CASSHQAGPRQGYYGYTF. CDR3 DNA sequence: TGCGCCAGCAGCCATCAAGCGGGTCCCCGACAGGGATATTATGGCTACACCTTC.

The chain combines TRBV11-2 with TRBJ2-5; perhaps TRBD1 as D (5 bases). The CDR3 is made up of 13 amino acids. Germline V gene lookup returns CDR1 SGHAT and CDR2 FQNNGV. V was cut by 5 bases and J by 3 bases, with 10 bases left in between. CDR3 sequence: CASSDSFEETQYF. The CDR3 DNA sequence: TGTGCCAGCAGCGACAGTTTTGAAGAGACCCAGTACTTC.

This clonotype was counted at least ten times. The genes are TRBV12-3 or TRBV12-4 and TRBJ1-1; D not resolved. The CDR3 loop spans 11 amino acids. Trimming left V 5 bases short and J 7 bases short, with 8 bases between. The CDR3 protein is CASSDRDEAFF. As DNA, the CDR3 is TGTGCCAGCAGTGACCGGGATGAAGCTTTCTTT.

This clonotype was found many times. The chain couples TRBV7-2 to TRBJ2-1; 8 bases fit TRBD1. J gave up 8 bases and V 6 bases, and 15 bases lay outside the gene matches. The CDR3 covers 16 residues. CDR1 SGHTA and CDR2 FQGNSA come from the germline V gene. This CDR3 is CASRPITGGIVHEQFF. In DNA form, the CDR3 reads TGTGCCAGCAGACCAATTACAGGGGGGATTGTCCATGAGCAGTTCTTC. Combining the CDR3 with reference TRBV7-2 and TRBJ2-1 gives the whole variable domain GAGVSQSPSNKVTEKGKDVELRCDPISGHTALYWYRQSLGQGLEFLIYFQGNSAPDKSGLPSDRFSAERTGGSVSTLTIQRTQQEDSAVYLCASRPITGGIVHEQFFGPGTRLTVL.

This clonotype was seen many times. The chain couples TRBV12-3 or TRBV12-4 to TRBJ2-3, with 12 bases that match TRBD2. J lost 2 bases, V lost 5 bases, and 8 bases had no gene match. The CDR3 sequence is 17 residues long. The DNA for the CDR3 is TGTGCCAGCAGTCTGCGGCTAGCGGGAGGGACCACAGATACGCAGTATTTT. Residues: CASSLRLAGGTTDTQYF.

This clonotype was seen repeatedly, ten times or more. The chain uses TRBV7-6 and TRBJ2-3; TRBD2 might be the D (7 bases). This CDR3 is built from 17 residues. Looked up from germline, CDR1 is SGHVS and CDR2 is FNYEAQ. V shed 6 bases and J shed 0 bases, with 19 bases lying between them. Here the CDR3 DNA reads TGTGCCAGCAGTCAAGGGGGGGGCGGGAAGAGCACAGATACGCAGTATTTT. Translated: CASSQGGGGKSTDTQYF.

This clonotype came up many times. The V gene is TRBV6-5, the J gene TRBJ2-1, with TRBD2 matching over 9 bases. Germline CDR1 MNHEY, CDR2 SVGAGI. The CDR3 is made up of 14 amino acids. Trimming took 2 bases from V and 6 from J; bases not matched to a gene: 2. The CDR3 sequence is CASSYSGRFNEQFF. The DNA for the CDR3 is TGTGCCAGCAGTTACAGCGGGAGGTTCAATGAGCAGTTCTTC.

With regard to this clonotype: A much larger clone differs from this one at a single base, so this may be a read error. CDR3 in DNA: TGCAGTCCTACCGGAAGAGAGGGGCAAAACTACAATGAGCAGTTCTTC. Translated, it gives CSPTGREGQNYNEQFF. This chain connects TRBV20-1 to TRBJ2-1; D might be TRBD1 or TRBD2, each matching 5 bases. The CDR3 is made up of 16 amino acids. The germline V gene has CDR1 DFQATT and CDR2 SNEGSKA (reference sequence). Trimming took 8 bases from V and 3 from J, leaving 23 bases between them.